A single sample gave rise to the 13 T cell receptor beta chains below, sequenced in a study of blood T cell repertoires in COVID-19. Method: immunoSEQ multiplex PCR; TCRdb's copy keeps in-frame clones and lacks some. There are about 120,000 clones in the sample; roughly 77% occur only once, and roughly 17% lies in the top ten. Sequencing used peripheral blood. Source of these receptors: a man aged 55-75 years with active or convalescent COVID-19.

The V call is TRBV19, the J call TRBJ1-4, with 8 nucleotides matching TRBD1. CDR3 length equals 16 residues. Trimming took 2 bases from V and 6 from J; bases not matched to a gene: 8. Per the germline V gene, CDR1 is LNHDA and CDR2 is SQIVND (reference sequence). The CDR3 reads CASSIRRAGGDEKLFF. The CDR3, as DNA: TGTGCCAGTAGTATACGAAGGGCAGGGGGCGATGAAAAACTGTTTTTT.

CDR3 loop: CASSSRLTSGSSDTQYF. The CDR3 DNA sequence: TGTGCCAGCAGCTCCCGACTGACTAGCGGGTCCTCAGATACGCAGTATTTT. The chain joins TRBV13 to TRBJ2-3, with 10 bases matching TRBD2. This CDR3 is built from 17 residues. Germline-derived CDR1 and CDR2 are PRHDT and FYEKMQ (reference sequence). The V and J ends lost 4 bases and 4 bases, in that order; junction bases with no gene match: 11.

This chain uses TRBV15 with TRBJ1-2; the D gene is possibly TRBD1 (5 bases). The CDR3 sequence is 15 residues long. With 6 bases removed from V and 4 bases from J, the gap between germline ends came to 18 bases. Germline CDR1 is LNHNV and CDR2 is YYDKDF (reference sequence). The CDR3 nucleotides read TGTGCCACCAGACCTCAAGCGGAGGGGTTCTATGGCTACACCTTC. Amino acids: CATRPQAEGFYGYTF.

The V call is TRBV28, the J call TRBJ2-7, with D unresolved. Germline loops: CDR1 MDHEN, CDR2 SYDVKM. The V end lost 2 bases, the J end lost 7 bases, and 12 bases lay between the germline ends. This CDR3 is 13 amino acids long. Here the CDR3 DNA reads TGTGCCAGCAGTTTAATAAGTTCGAGGGAGCAGTACTTC. It yields the protein CASSLISSREQYF. The whole variable domain, filled in from reference TRBV28 and TRBJ2-7, reads DVKVTQSSRYLVKRTGEKVFLECVQDMDHENMFWYRQDPGLGLRLIYFSYDVKMKEKGDIPEGYSVSREKKERFSLILESASTNQTSMYLCASSLISSREQYFGPGTRLTVT.

The V gene is TRBV6-5, the J gene TRBJ1-6, with 11 bases aligning to TRBD1. V lost 6 bases and J lost 10; bases outside the gene matches: 8. CDR1 MNHEY and CDR2 SVGAGI come from the germline V gene. CDR3 length: 15 amino acids. The CDR3 DNA reads TGTGCCAGCAGAGGCCCGGGACAGGGGGGGTCACCCCTCCACTTT. Its translation: CASRGPGQGGSPLHF.

The chain links TRBV6-5 to TRBJ1-5; TRBD1 might be the D (5 bases). The CDR3 has 15 amino acids. V was shortened by 0 bases and J by 7 bases, with 13 bases between the two germline ends. Germline CDR1 and CDR2: MNHEY and SVGAGI. For the CDR3, the DNA is TGTGCCAGCAGTTACTCGGGGCAGGTAGGACAGCCCCAGCATTTT. It is translated as CASSYSGQVGQPQHF.

In DNA form, the CDR3 reads TGTGCCAGCAGTTTAACTTTCGGTGGTGGTGGTCAGCCCCAGCATTTT. It specifies CASSLTFGGGGQPQHF. This rearrangement joins TRBV27 to TRBJ1-5, with no clear D. The CDR3 is 16 residues long. The ends were cut back, 2 bases at V and 6 bases at J, with 17 bases in the middle. Germline assignment: CDR1 MNHEY and CDR2 SMNVEV (reference sequence).

This sequence joins TRBV16 and TRBJ1-5; D ambiguous. The CDR3 has 14 residues. Trimming removed 1 base at V and 1 base at J, with 5 bases between. From germline, CDR1 is KGHSY and CDR2 FQNENV. CDR3 coding DNA: TGTGCCAGCAGCCAATATGGCAGCAATCAGCCCCAGCATTTT. Its protein product is CASSQYGSNQPQHF. Combining the CDR3 with reference TRBV16 and TRBJ1-5 gives the whole variable domain GEEVAQTPKHLVRGEGQKAKLYCAPIKGHSYVFWYQQVLKNEFKFLISFQNENVFDETGMPKERFSAKCLPNSPCSLEIQATKLEDSAVYFCASSQYGSNQPQHFGDGTRLSIL.

The chain recombines TRBV27 with TRBJ2-1, with TRBD2 matching 7 bases. The CDR3 runs 15 residues. CDR1 is MNHEY, CDR2 SMNVEV, per germline (reference sequence). Unmatched junction bases numbered 11, after V lost 5 bases and J lost 7 bases. The CDR3 sequence is CASSLPGLSKNEQFF. In nucleotides, the CDR3 is TGTGCCAGCAGTCTACCGGGACTATCGAAAAATGAGCAGTTCTTC.

The sample holds one count of this clone. J is TRBJ2-7 and V is TRBV28; 7 nucleotides match TRBD2. This CDR3 contains 14 residues. The ends lost 7 bases at V and 0 bases at J; junction bases unmatched: 6. Germline CDR1 and CDR2: MDHEN and SYDVKM. The CDR3 nucleotides read TGTGCCAGCATCCTCGGGGGGACCTCCTACGAGCAGTACTTC. Translated, it gives CASILGGTSYEQYF.

The V and J genes are TRBV14 and TRBJ1-2, with a tentative D call TRBD1 (6 bases). CDR3 length equals 14 residues. CDR1 is SGHDN, CDR2 FVKESK, per germline. The V gene lost 5 bases and the J gene lost 4 bases, with 14 bases spanning the gap. The chain's CDR3 is CASSDNQGTYGYTF. DNA of the CDR3: TGTGCCAGCAGCGACAACCAGGGGACCTATGGCTACACCTTC.

This chain uses TRBV3-1 (or the pseudogene TRBV3-2) with TRBJ2-2; possibly TRBD1 for D (6 bases). The V and J ends lost 1 base and 3 bases respectively, with 6 bases between them. Germline V gene lookup returns CDR1 LGHDT and CDR2 YNNKEL (reference sequence). CDR3 length: 14 amino acids. For the CDR3, the DNA is TGTGCCAGCAGCCAAGCAGGGGACACCGGGGAGCTGTTTTTT. Its protein is CASSQAGDTGELFF.

This sequence joins TRBV7-3 and TRBJ2-3; perhaps TRBD2 as D (6 bases). The germline V gene encodes CDR1 SGHTA and CDR2 FQGTGA. V was pared by 1 base and J by 5 bases, with 10 bases between. The CDR3 totals 14 residues. The CDR3 sequence is CASSLSRGRDTQYF. CDR3 bases: TGTGCCAGCAGCTTAAGCCGGGGGAGAGATACGCAGTATTTT. Filled out from reference TRBV7-3 and TRBJ2-3, the complete variable domain reads GAGVSQTPSNKVTEKGKYVELRCDPISGHTALYWYRQSLGQGPEFLIYFQGTGAADDSGLPNDRFFAVRPEGSVSTLKIQRTERGDSAVYLCASSLSRGRDTQYFGPGTRLTVL.